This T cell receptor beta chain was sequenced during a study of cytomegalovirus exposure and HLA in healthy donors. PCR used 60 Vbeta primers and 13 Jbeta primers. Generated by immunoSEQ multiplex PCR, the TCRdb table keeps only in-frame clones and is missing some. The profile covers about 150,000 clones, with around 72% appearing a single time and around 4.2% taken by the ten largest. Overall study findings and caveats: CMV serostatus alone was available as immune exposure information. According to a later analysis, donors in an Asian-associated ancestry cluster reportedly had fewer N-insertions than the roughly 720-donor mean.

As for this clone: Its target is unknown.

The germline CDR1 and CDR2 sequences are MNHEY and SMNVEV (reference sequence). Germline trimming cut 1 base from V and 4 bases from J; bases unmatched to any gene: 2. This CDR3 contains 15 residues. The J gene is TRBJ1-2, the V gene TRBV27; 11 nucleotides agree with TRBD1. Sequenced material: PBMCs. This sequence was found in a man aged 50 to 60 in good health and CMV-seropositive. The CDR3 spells CASSLFGQGAYGYTF. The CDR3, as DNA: TGTGCCAGCAGTTTATTTGGACAGGGGGCCTATGGCTACACCTTC.